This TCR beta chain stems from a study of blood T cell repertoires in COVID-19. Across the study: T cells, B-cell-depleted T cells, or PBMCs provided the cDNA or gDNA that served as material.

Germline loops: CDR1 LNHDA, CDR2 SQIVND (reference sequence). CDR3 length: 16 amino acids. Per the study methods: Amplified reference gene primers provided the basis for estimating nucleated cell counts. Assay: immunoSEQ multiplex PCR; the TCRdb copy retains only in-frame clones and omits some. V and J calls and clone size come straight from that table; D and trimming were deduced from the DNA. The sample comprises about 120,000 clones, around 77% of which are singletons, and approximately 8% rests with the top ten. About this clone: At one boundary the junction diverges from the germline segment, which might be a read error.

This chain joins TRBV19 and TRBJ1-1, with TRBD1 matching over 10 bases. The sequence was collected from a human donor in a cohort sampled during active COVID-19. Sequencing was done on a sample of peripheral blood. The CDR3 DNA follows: TGTGCAAGTAGGGACAGGGGTTCCTTCTCTAACACTGAAGCTTTCTTT. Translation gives CASRDRGSFSNTEAFF.